The T cell receptor beta chain under discussion was sequenced for a study of blood T cell repertoires in COVID-19 (dated by TCRdb to about 2020). Regarding the complete study: Collaborator samples came from the United States, Italy and Spain and covered acute and convalescent phases of COVID-19. The prospective study material was composed of cDNA or gDNA derived from T cells, B-cell-depleted T cells, or PBMCs. Subjects who had been exposed to COVID-19, were actively infected with it, or had recovered from it provided the deeply sampled blood TCRbeta repertoires that made up the dataset. A freely available public database, intended as a resource for researchers studying the immune response to SARS-CoV-2, is where the repertoires were released. Samples were obtained from the ongoing ImmuneRACE study (first 160 participants) and from 950 to 1,500 subjects provided by 6 global collaborators. The sample metadata nearly always contained a de-identified subject ID, COVID-19 status, age in years and sex. Where HLA class I and class II types were available, the types were taken from metadata supplied by the sample provider, not from assay-based typing.

The junction shows trimming of 0 bases on V and 4 bases on J, and the gene matches do not reach 4 bases of it. The CDR3 starts with the cysteine, ends with the phenylalanine, and has 15 residues. Left in the record is the CDR3 DNA by itself, 45 bases read in frame from the first base. CDR1 and CDR2, per the germline V gene, are LGHNT and FRNRAP. TCRbeta CDR3 regions were amplified from genomic DNA using the immunoSEQ Assay, a bias-controlled multiplex PCR. The authors' analysis ran thus. The number of nucleated cells in each sample was estimated from the amplification of reference gene primers within the assay. To quantify the absolute abundance of each unique TCRbeta CDR3 rearrangement, sequence reads were collapsed and filtered. Productive Simpson clonality was computed per sample as the square root of Simpson's diversity index over productive rearrangements. Not all clones reach the TCRdb copy of this immuneACCESS table, which keeps in-frame sequences only. Checked studies attribute under half of the gap to unresolved V genes and leave the rest unexplained. V, J and clone size are those of that table, while D and trimming were read from the DNA. The table for this sample lists just over 25,000 clones; nearly 90% of them were counted only once. The ten largest account for about 11% of the sample.

Of note for this clone: This clone's antigen is unknown. Base qualities are not at hand, and no much larger clone is one base apart.

Findings and caveats that apply to the study as a whole: The amount of clinical and demographic metadata varied by source and participant and was provided uncurated.

Whole blood was collected in K2EDTA tubes by collaborating institutions according to the institutions' own protocols. For TCRbeta analysis, collaborator samples were shipped as frozen whole blood, as isolated PBMCs, or as DNA extracted from either sample type. This sequence was found in a man in his 70s with acute or convalescent COVID-19. The sequence is built from TRBV12-5 and TRBJ1-2; 8 central bases correspond to TRBD1. Sequences were obtained from peripheral blood. The base sequence is TGTGCTAGTGGTTTGGTCCAGGGGGCTGGCTATGGCTACACCTTC. Translated, this gives CASGLVQGAGYGYTF.